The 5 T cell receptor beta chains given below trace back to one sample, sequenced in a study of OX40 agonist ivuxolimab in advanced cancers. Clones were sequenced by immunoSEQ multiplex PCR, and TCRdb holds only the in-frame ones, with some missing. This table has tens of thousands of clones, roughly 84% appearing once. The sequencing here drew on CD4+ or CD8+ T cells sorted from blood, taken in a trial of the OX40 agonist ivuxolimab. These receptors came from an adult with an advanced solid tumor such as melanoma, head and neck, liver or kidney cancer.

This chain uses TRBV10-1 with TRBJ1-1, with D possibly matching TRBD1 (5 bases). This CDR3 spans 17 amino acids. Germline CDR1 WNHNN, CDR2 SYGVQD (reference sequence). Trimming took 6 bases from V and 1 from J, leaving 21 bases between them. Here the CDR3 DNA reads TGCGCCAGCAGGGTTTGGCAGGGAGGGAATTGGAACACTGAAGCTTTCTTT. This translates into CASRVWQGGNWNTEAFF.

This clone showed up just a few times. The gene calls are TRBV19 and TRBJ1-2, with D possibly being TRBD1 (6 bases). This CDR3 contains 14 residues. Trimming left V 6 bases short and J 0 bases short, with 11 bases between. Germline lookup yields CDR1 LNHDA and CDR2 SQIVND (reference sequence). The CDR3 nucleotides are TGTGCCAGTAGCGTCCCAGGGGCTAACTATGGCTACACCTTC. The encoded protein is CASSVPGANYGYTF.

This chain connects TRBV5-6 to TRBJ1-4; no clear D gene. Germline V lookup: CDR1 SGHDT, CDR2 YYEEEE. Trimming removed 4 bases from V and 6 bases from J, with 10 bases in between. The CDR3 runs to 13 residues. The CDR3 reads CASSGRPDEKLFF. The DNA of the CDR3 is TGTGCCAGCAGCGGTCGGCCTGATGAAAAACTGTTTTTT.

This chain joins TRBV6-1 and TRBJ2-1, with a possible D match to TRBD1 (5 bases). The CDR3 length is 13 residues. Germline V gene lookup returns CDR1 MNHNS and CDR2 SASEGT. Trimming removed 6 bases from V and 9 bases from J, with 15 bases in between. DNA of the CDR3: TGTGCCAGCAGGCGACGTCAGGGCGGTGAGCAGTTCTTC. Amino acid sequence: CASRRRQGGEQFF.

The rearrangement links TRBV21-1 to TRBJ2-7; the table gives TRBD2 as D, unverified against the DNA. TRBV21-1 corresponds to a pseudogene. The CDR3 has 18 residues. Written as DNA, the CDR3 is TGTGCCAGCAGCAAACCCGAGGAAGGACTAGCGGGAGACTACGAGCAGTACTTC. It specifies CASSKPEEGLAGDYEQYF.